A selection of T cell receptor beta chains follows, all from one sample in a study of T cell responses to AZD1222 COVID-19 vaccine. Profiled with immunoSEQ multiplex PCR; TCRdb holds only in-frame clones, not every one. The sample lists 150,000 to 200,000 clones, approximately 86% occurring once. Sample: peripheral blood, taken on day 0 of AZD1222 vaccination. These receptors were obtained from an adult in good health. CDR3s include the opening cysteine and the closing phenylalanine or tryptophan. D genes are given only for firm matches. Clone size is not always given. Where it is, it says once, few, many or a class for expanded clones.

abundance	v_gene	j_gene	d_gene	CDR3nt	CDR3aa
NA	TRBV20-1	TRBJ1-1	NA	TGCAGTGCTAGCACCAGCACTGAAGCTTTCTTT	CSASTSTEAFF
NA	TRBV11-2	TRBJ1-2	NA	TGTGCCAGCAGCTTAGGGGGGGCGTTCTATGGCTACACCTTC	CASSLGGAFYGYTF
NA	TRBV5-1	TRBJ2-2	NA	TGCGCCAGCAGGCCGGAAGGGGGTCACGGCACCGGGGAGCTGTTTTTT	CASRPEGGHGTGELFF
NA	TRBV2	TRBJ2-1	TRBD2	TGTGCCAGACAGCGGGAGGGAGGCTATGAGCAGTTCTTC	CARQREGGYEQFF
NA	TRBV10-2	TRBJ1-1	TRBD1	TGCGCCAGCACTACGACAGGGTCTGCTGAAGCTTTCTTT	CASTTTGSAEAFF
NA	TRBV5-6	TRBJ2-7	NA	TGTGCCAGCAGCTTATTTAATCCGGGGGAGAGGCAGTACTTC	CASSLFNPGERQYF
NA	TRBV18	TRBJ1-1	NA	TGTGCCAGCTCAAACGGGCTGAACACTGAAGCTTTCTTT	CASSNGLNTEAFF
NA	TRBV7-2	TRBJ2-5	NA	TGTGCCAGCAGCTTAGGGGTTAGCCTAGAGACCCAGTACTTC	CASSLGVSLETQYF
NA	TRBV10-3	TRBJ1-6	NA	TGTGCCATCAGTGCAGAGGTCATTAAGCTAGGTTCACCCCTCCACTTT	CAISAEVIKLGSPLHF
NA	TRBV30	TRBJ1-1	NA	TGTGCCTGGAGTGTTCAAGATTGGACTGAAGCTTTCTTT	CAWSVQDWTEAFF
NA	TRBV19	TRBJ1-6	NA	TGTGCCAGTAGCTTGACAGGTTATAATTCACCCCTCCACTTT	CASSLTGYNSPLHF
few	TRBV29-1	TRBJ1-1	NA	TGCAGCGTAGGTGACAGTGAAGCTTTCTTT	CSVGDSEAFF
NA	TRBV6-4	TRBJ1-5	NA	TGTGCCAGCAGTGACGTGCAGGGTTCGCCCCAGCATTTT	CASSDVQGSPQHF
few	TRBV29-1	TRBJ1-5	NA	TGCAGCGTTGAAGTAAAAGGGGGTTCAGGACCGGAGCCCCAGCATTTT	CSVEVKGGSGPEPQHF
NA	TRBV28	TRBJ2-7	TRBD1	TGTGCCAGCGAAATAGGGACAGGGTCCTACGAGCAGTACTTC	CASEIGTGSYEQYF
NA	TRBV7-9	TRBJ1-2	NA	TGTGCCAGCAGCGCACAGGTGAACTATGGCTACACCTTC	CASSAQVNYGYTF
NA	TRBV29-1	TRBJ2-2	NA	TGCAGCGCCGATAGGCCCGGACTCACCGGGGAGCTGTTTTTT	CSADRPGLTGELFF
NA	TRBV6-5	TRBJ1-5	NA	TGTGCCAGCCTTCTCAAGGCCCATCAGCCCCAGCATTTT	CASLLKAHQPQHF
NA	TRBV7-2	TRBJ1-6	NA	TGTGCCAGCAGCTCAATTGGGCCCCCTGGTTCACCCCTCCACTTT	CASSSIGPPGSPLHF
NA	TRBV19	TRBJ1-2	NA	TGTGCCAGTTCGCCCCGTTCACGCTGGTACTATGGCTACACCTTC	CASSPRSRWYYGYTF
NA	TRBV9	TRBJ1-3	NA	TGTGCCAGCAGCGGAGCGCGGAACACCATATATTTT	CASSGARNTIYF
NA	TRBV4-2	TRBJ2-7	TRBD2	TGTGCCAGCAGCCAAGATAGTTCCGGGAGTCGAGCGGGGGAGCAGTACTTC	CASSQDSSGSRAGEQYF
NA	TRBV19	TRBJ2-7	TRBD2	TGTGCCAGTAGAACATCTAGCGGTACCTACGAGCAGTACTTC	CASRTSSGTYEQYF